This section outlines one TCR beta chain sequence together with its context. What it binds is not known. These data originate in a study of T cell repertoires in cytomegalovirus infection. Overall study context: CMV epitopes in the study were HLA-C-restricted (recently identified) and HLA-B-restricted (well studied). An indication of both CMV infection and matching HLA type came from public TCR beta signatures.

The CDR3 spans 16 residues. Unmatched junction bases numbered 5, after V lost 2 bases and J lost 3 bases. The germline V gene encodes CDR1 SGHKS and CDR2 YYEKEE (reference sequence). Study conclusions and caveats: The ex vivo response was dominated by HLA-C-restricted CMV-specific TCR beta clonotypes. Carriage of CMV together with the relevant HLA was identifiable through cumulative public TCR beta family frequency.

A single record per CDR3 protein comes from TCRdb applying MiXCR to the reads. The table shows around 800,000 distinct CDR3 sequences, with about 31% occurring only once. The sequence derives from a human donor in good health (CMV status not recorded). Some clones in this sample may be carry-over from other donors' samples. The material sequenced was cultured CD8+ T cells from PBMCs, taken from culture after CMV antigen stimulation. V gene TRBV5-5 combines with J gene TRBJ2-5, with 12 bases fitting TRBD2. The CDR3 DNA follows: TGTGCCAGCAGCTTTTATCCTAGCGGGGGGGAAGAGACCCAGTACTTC. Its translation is CASSFYPSGGEETQYF.